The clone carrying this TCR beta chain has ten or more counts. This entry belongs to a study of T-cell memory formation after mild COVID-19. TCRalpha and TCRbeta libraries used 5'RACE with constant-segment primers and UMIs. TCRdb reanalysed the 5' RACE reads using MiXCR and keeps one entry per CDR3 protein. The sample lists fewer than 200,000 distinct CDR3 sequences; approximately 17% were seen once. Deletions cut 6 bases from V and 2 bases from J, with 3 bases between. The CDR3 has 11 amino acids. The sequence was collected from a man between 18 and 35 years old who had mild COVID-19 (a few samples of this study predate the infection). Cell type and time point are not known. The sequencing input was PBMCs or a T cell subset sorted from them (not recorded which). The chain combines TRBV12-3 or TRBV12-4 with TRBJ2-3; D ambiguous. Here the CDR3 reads CASRITDTQYF. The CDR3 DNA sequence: TGTGCCAGCAGGATCACAGATACGCAGTATTTT.